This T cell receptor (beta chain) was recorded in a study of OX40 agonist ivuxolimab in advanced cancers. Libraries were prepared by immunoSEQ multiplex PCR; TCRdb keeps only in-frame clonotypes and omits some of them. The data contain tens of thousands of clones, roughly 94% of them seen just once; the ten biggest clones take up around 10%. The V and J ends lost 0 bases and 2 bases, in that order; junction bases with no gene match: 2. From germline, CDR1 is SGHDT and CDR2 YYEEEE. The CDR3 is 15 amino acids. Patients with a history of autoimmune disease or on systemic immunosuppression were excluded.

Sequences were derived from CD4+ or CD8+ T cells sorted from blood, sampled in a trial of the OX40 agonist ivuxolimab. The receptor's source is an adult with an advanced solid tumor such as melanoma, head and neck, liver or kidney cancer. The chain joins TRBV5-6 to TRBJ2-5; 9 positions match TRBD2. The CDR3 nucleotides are TGTGCCAGCAGCTTGGGACTAGCGGTACAAGAGACCCAGTACTTC. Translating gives CASSLGLAVQETQYF.